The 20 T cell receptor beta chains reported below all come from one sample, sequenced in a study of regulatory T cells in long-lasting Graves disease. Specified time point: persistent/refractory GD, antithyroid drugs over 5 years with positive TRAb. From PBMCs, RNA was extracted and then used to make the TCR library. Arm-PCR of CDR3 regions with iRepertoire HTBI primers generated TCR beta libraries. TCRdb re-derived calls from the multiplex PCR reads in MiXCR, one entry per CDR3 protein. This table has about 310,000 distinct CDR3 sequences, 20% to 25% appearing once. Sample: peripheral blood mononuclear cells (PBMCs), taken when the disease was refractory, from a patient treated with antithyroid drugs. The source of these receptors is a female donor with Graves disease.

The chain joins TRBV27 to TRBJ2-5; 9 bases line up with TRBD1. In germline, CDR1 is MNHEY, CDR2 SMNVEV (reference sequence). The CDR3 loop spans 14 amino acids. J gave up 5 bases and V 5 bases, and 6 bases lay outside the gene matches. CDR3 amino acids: CASSTQGARETQYF. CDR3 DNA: TGTGCCAGCAGTACACAGGGGGCGCGGGAGACCCAGTACTTC.

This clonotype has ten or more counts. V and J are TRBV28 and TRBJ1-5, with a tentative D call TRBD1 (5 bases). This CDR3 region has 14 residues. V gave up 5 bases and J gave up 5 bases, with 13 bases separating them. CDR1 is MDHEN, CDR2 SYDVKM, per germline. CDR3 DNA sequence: TGTGCCAGCAGTACCACCCAGGGCCATCAGCCCCAGCATTTT. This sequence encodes CASSTTQGHQPQHF.

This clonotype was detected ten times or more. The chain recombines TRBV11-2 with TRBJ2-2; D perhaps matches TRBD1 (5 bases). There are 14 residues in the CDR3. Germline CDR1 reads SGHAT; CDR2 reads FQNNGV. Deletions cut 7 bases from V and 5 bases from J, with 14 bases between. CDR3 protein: CASNWAAGTGELFF. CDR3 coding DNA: TGTGCCAGCAACTGGGCAGCAGGGACCGGGGAGCTGTTTTTT.

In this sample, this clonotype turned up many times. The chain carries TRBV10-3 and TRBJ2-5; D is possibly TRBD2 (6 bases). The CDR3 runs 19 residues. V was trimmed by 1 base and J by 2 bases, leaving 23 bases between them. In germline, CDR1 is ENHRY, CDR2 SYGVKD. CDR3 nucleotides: TGTGCCATCAGTGAGTTCGAAGCCGGGACTCCAGGTGGACAAGAGACCCAGTACTTC. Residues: CAISEFEAGTPGGQETQYF.

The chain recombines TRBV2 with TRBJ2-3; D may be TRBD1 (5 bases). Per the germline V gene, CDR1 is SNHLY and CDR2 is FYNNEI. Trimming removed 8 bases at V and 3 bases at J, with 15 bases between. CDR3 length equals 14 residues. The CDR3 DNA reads TGTGCCAGCTCTAGGGGTGTCGTTACAGATACGCAGTATTTT. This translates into CASSRGVVTDTQYF. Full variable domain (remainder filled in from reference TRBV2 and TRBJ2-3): EPEVTQTPSHQVTQMGQEVILRCVPISNHLYFYWYRQILGQKVEFLVSFYNNEISEKSEIFDDQFSVERPDGSNFTLKIRSTKLEDSAMYFCASSRGVVTDTQYFGPGTRLTVL.

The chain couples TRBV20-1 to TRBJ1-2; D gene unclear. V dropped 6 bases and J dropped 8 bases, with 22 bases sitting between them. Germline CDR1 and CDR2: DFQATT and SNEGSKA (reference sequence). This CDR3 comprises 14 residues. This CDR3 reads CSAQEAQLGRGYTF. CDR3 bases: TGCAGTGCACAAGAGGCCCAGCTCGGGCGCGGCTACACCTTC.

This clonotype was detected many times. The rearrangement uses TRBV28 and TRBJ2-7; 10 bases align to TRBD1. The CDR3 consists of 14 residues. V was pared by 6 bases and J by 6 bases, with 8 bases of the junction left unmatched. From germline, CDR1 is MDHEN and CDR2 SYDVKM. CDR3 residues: CASRADRGRSEQYF. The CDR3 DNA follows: TGTGCCAGCAGGGCAGACAGGGGGCGAAGCGAGCAGTACTTC.

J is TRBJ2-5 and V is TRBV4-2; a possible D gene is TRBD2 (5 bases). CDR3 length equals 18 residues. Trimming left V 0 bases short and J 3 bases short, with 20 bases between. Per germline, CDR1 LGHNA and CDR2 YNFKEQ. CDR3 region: CASSQDRVSGQREETQYF. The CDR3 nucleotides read TGTGCCAGCAGCCAAGATAGAGTAAGCGGCCAAAGGGAAGAGACCCAGTACTTC.

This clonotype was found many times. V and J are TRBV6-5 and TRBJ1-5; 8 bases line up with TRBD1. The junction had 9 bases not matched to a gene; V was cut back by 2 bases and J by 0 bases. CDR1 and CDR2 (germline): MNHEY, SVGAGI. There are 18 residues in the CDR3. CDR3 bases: TGTGCCAGCAGTTACGAGGCAGGGGGCCCCCATAGCAATCAGCCCCAGCATTTT. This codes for CASSYEAGGPHSNQPQHF.

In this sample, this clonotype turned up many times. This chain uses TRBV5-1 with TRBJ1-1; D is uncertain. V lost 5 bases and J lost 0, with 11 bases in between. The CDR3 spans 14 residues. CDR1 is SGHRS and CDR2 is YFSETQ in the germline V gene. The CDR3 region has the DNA TGCGCCAGCAGGGACGGCTACATGAACACTGAAGCTTTCTTT. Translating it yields CASRDGYMNTEAFF.

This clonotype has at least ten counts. The CDR3 loop is CASSLGWSGDTEAFF. CDR3 DNA: TGTGCCAGCAGTTTAGGATGGTCTGGGGACACTGAAGCTTTCTTT. This chain links TRBV12-3 or TRBV12-4 with TRBJ1-1, with D unclear. V shed 1 base and J shed 3 bases, with 12 bases lying between them. CDR3 size: 15 residues.

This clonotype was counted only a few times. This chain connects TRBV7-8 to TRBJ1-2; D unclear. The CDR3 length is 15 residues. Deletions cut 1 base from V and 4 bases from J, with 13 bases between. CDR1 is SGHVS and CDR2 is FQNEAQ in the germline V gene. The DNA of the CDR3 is TGTGCCAGCAGCTTAGGAGAGGGCCTCCCCTATGGCTACACCTTC. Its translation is CASSLGEGLPYGYTF.

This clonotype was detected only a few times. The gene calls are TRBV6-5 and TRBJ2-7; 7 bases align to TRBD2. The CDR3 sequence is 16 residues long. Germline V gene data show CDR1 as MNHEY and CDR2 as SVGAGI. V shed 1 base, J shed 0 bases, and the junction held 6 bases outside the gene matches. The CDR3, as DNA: TGTGCCAGCAGTTACTACGCGGGAGACGGCTCCTACGAGCAGTACTTC. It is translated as CASSYYAGDGSYEQYF.

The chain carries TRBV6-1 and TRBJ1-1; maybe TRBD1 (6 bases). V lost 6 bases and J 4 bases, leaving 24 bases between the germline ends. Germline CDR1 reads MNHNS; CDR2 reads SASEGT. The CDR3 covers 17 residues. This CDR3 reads CASRLRGGGVVLTEAFF. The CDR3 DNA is TGTGCCAGCAGACTCAGGGGTGGGGGTGTAGTTCTCACTGAAGCTTTCTTT.

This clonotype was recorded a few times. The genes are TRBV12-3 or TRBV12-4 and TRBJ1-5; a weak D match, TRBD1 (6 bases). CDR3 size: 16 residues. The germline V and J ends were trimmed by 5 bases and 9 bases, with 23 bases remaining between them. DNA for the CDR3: TGTGCCAGCAGTATTGGACAGATGGCTGATGCGTGGCCCCAGCATTTT. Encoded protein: CASSIGQMADAWPQHF.

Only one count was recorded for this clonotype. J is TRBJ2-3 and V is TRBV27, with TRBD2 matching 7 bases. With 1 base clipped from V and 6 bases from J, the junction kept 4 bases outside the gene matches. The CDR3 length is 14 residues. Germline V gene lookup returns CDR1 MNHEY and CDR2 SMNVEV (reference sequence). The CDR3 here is CASSLFGGFDTQYF. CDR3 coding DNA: TGTGCCAGCAGTTTATTCGGGGGGTTCGATACGCAGTATTTT.

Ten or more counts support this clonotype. In DNA form, the CDR3 reads TGCAGTGCTAGAGATTTGAGGGATACCAAAAACATTCAGTACTTC. Protein: CSARDLRDTKNIQYF. The chain has TRBV20-1 and TRBJ2-4; D might be TRBD2 (5 bases). The CDR3 length is 15 residues. Between the trimmed V and J ends, which lost 0 bases and 2 bases, there was a span of 11 bases. CDR1 DFQATT and CDR2 SNEGSKA come from the germline V gene (reference sequence).

CDR3 region: CASSETPRTEAFF. The CDR3 region has the DNA TGTGCCAGCAGCGAGACCCCGCGCACTGAAGCTTTCTTT. The chain carries TRBV9 and TRBJ1-1; D is unclear. Germline V lookup: CDR1 SGDLS, CDR2 YYNGEE. The CDR3 length is 13 residues. Trimming removed 3 bases from V and 4 bases from J, with 10 bases in between.

CDR3 nucleotides: TGTGCCAGCAGCCAAGATGGGCCCACACGGGAGCTGTTTTTT. It translates to CASSQDGPTRELFF. This chain links TRBV3-1 with TRBJ2-2; D uncertain. V was trimmed by 0 bases and J by 9 bases, leaving 11 bases between them. The length of the CDR3 is 14 residues. Germline CDR1 reads LGHDT; CDR2 reads YNNKEL (reference sequence). The full variable domain, completed using reference TRBV3-1 and TRBJ2-2, is DTAVSQTPKYLVTQMGNDKSIKCEQNLGHDTMYWYKQDSKKFLKIMFSYNNKELIINETVPNRFSPKSPDKAHLNLHINSLELGDSAVYFCASSQDGPTRELFFGEGSRLTVL.

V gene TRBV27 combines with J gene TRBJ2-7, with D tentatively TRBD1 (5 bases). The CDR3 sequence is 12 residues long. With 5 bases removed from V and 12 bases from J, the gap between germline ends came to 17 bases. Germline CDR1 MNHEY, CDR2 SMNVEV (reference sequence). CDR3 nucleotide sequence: TGTGCCAGCAGTCCCGAGATGGGGCAGTGGTACTTC. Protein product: CASSPEMGQWYF.